The 18 T cell receptor beta chains reported below all come from one sample, sequenced in a study of blood T cells in healthy people across ages. Combining a sample-barcoded 5' primer with a J-beta primer mix, a second PCR ran for roughly 6 to 11 cycles. TCRdb reprocessed the 5' RACE reads via MiXCR and lists one record per CDR3 protein. The table records approximately 760,000 distinct CDR3 sequences, roughly 25% of them present only once. These data were also filed under a second study, of T cells of mothers and their children.

The specimen sequenced was blood. These receptors all stem from a boy between 5 and 17 years old in good health.

This clonotype was found many times. This chain uses TRBV29-1 with TRBJ2-7; TRBD1 is a possible D gene (5 bases). The CDR3 has 13 amino acids. Trimming took 4 bases from V and 2 from J, leaving 12 bases between them. CDR1 and CDR2 from the germline V gene are SQVTM and ANQGSEA. In DNA form, the CDR3 reads TGCAGCGTTGCGAGACAGATGACCTACGAGCAGTACTTC. Amino acids: CSVARQMTYEQYF.

This clonotype came up a few times. This chain joins TRBV7-8 and TRBJ2-3, with 9 bases matching TRBD2. V lost 5 bases and J lost 2; bases outside the gene matches: 14. The CDR3 covers 18 residues. Germline V gives CDR1 SGHVS, CDR2 FQNEAQ. The CDR3 DNA sequence: TGTGCCAGCAGCAAAAAGCGGGGGGCCCTATCAACCACAGATACGCAGTATTTT. It codes for CASSKKRGALSTTDTQYF.

This clonotype was counted between two and nine times. J is TRBJ2-4 and V is TRBV4-1; 7 positions agree with TRBD2. CDR3 size: 16 residues. Germline V gene lookup returns CDR1 MGHRA and CDR2 YSYEKL. The V gene end was trimmed by 3 bases and the J gene end by 5 bases; junction bases not matched to a gene: 10. The CDR3 loop reads CASSHPQGAGENIQYF. In DNA form, the CDR3 reads TGCGCCAGCAGCCACCCCCAAGGGGCGGGGGAAAACATTCAGTACTTC.

The chain couples TRBV6-6 to TRBJ2-1, with 7 positions matching TRBD1. Germline trimming cut 6 bases from V and 10 bases from J; bases unmatched to any gene: 6. Germline-derived CDR1 and CDR2 are MNHNY and SVGAGI (reference sequence). This CDR3 has 12 amino acids. The CDR3 region is CASSSTGAEQFF. CDR3 bases: TGTGCCAGCAGCTCTACAGGGGCAGAGCAGTTCTTC.

This rearrangement joins TRBV12-3 or TRBV12-4 to TRBJ1-4; D not certain. V lost 3 bases, J lost 0 bases, and 11 bases lay in between. The CDR3 sequence is 16 residues long. CDR3 in DNA: TGTGCCAGCAGTTTCGGCAACCTTGCAACTAATGAAAAACTGTTTTTT. It encodes CASSFGNLATNEKLFF.

The chain has TRBV5-1 and TRBJ1-2, with D unresolved. Germline assignment: CDR1 SGHRS and CDR2 YFSETQ. Trimming left V 6 bases short and J 6 bases short, with 18 bases between. The length of the CDR3 is 14 residues. The CDR3 DNA follows: TGCGCCAGCACCCTGGGCAGCTTTGGGGATGGCTACACCTTC. It codes for CASTLGSFGDGYTF.

The genes are TRBV29-1 and TRBJ1-2; possible D gene TRBD1, 5 bases. V dropped 3 bases and J dropped 4 bases, with 9 bases sitting between them. This CDR3 has 12 amino acids. CDR1 SQVTM and CDR2 ANQGSEA come from the germline V gene. The CDR3 sequence is CSVEGTPYGYTF. Written as DNA, the CDR3 is TGCAGCGTTGAGGGGACCCCCTATGGCTACACCTTC.

This clonotype was seen more than once but under ten times. J is TRBJ1-1 and V is TRBV12-3 or TRBV12-4, with a possible D match to TRBD1 (6 bases). The CDR3 length is 14 residues. V was trimmed by 7 bases and J by 5 bases, leaving 17 bases between them. CDR3 region: CASTKTGQWTEAFF. The CDR3 DNA is TGTGCCAGCACTAAAACAGGGCAATGGACTGAAGCTTTCTTT.

This clonotype turned up a few times. V gene TRBV12-5 combines with J gene TRBJ1-6; D possibly corresponds to TRBD1 (5 bases). This CDR3 region has 15 residues. V was cut by 5 bases and J by 11 bases, with 19 bases left in between. The germline V gene encodes CDR1 LGHNT and CDR2 FRNRAP. CDR3 nucleotide sequence: TGTGCTAGTGGTATAAATGGGCAGGGTATGACACCCCTCCACTTT. This encodes CASGINGQGMTPLHF.

This clonotype was seen ten or more times. The chain links TRBV28 to TRBJ2-6; perhaps TRBD1 as D (6 bases). The V end lost 8 bases, the J end lost 0 bases, and 20 bases lay between the germline ends. Germline V gene data show CDR1 as MDHEN and CDR2 as SYDVKM. This CDR3 region has 18 residues. In DNA form, the CDR3 reads TGTGCCAGCCGTGGCAGGGGACCCACTCTCTCTGGGGCCAACGTCCTGACTTTC. This translates into CASRGRGPTLSGANVLTF.

This clonotype showed up just a few times. This chain links TRBV28 with TRBJ1-2; D unclear. This CDR3 region has 12 residues. V was cut by 3 bases and J by 7 bases, with 9 bases left in between. Germline CDR1 and CDR2: MDHEN and SYDVKM. The CDR3 nucleotides read TGTGCCAGCAGTTTTAGGCATAGTGGCTACACCTTC. Residues: CASSFRHSGYTF.

The chain joins TRBV6-6 to TRBJ2-7, with TRBD1 identical over 7 bases. J was trimmed by 1 base and V by 0 bases; bases with no gene match: 9. The CDR3 spans 17 residues. Germline V CDR1 and CDR2: MNHNY, SVGAGI (reference sequence). CDR3 sequence (DNA): TGTGCCAGCAGTTACTCTTCCTCAGACAGGGCGTCCTACGAGCAGTACTTC. Amino acids: CASSYSSSDRASYEQYF.

This clonotype has at least ten counts. The chain recombines TRBV11-2 with TRBJ2-5, with 7 positions matching TRBD1. The germline CDR1 and CDR2 sequences are SGHAT and FQNNGV. J was trimmed by 3 bases and V by 5 bases; bases with no gene match: 3. The CDR3 covers 13 residues. The CDR3 loop reads CASSPDRKETQYF. CDR3 DNA sequence: TGTGCCAGCAGCCCGGACAGGAAAGAGACCCAGTACTTC.

The V gene is TRBV6-2 or TRBV6-3, the J gene TRBJ2-1; 7 nucleotides match TRBD1. CDR3 length: 18 residues. Losses at the gene ends were 0 bases for V and 4 bases for J; bases not matched to a gene: 12. The germline CDR1 and CDR2 sequences are MNHEY and SVGEGT. The CDR3 region has the DNA TGTGCCAGCAGTTACTCTCGAATGTCGGGACAGAGTTACAATGAGCAGTTCTTC. Its translation: CASSYSRMSGQSYNEQFF.

This clonotype was recorded a few times. The chain employs TRBV19 and TRBJ1-5, with D perhaps TRBD1 (5 bases). CDR1 is LNHDA, CDR2 SQIVND, per germline (reference sequence). The length of the CDR3 is 14 residues. With 6 bases removed from V and 4 bases from J, the gap between germline ends came to 13 bases. CDR3 region: CASRLGGRNQPQHF. For the CDR3, the DNA is TGTGCCAGTAGGCTCGGGGGTAGGAATCAGCCCCAGCATTTT.

A remark on this clonotype: The conserved final phenylalanine or tryptophan is absent from the CDR3, which likely points to a read error. This chain links TRBV20-1 with TRBJ2-3, with 7 bases that match TRBD2. This CDR3 comprises 14 residues. Losses at the gene ends were 5 bases for V and 1 base for J; bases not matched to a gene: 6. Germline loops: CDR1 DFQATT, CDR2 SNEGSKA (reference sequence). The CDR3 DNA is TGCAGTGCTGGGCGGCTAGCGGGCACAGATACGCAGTATTAT. As protein: CSAGRLAGTDTQYY.

This chain connects TRBV6-1 to TRBJ2-7; tentatively, D is TRBD1 (6 bases). The germline V gene has CDR1 MNHNS and CDR2 SASEGT. The CDR3 extends over 16 amino acids. Trimming took 6 bases from V and 0 from J, leaving 18 bases between them. DNA of the CDR3: TGTGCCAGCAGCAGGTCCTTTGGACAGAGCTCCTACGAGCAGTACTTC. Residues: CASSRSFGQSSYEQYF.

This clonotype was observed many times. The rearrangement links TRBV20-1 to TRBJ2-2; D remains ambiguous. The germline V gene encodes CDR1 DFQATT and CDR2 SNEGSKA (reference sequence). The CDR3 loop spans 12 amino acids. Trimming left V 4 bases short and J 4 bases short, with 7 bases between. The CDR3: CSAIDGTGELFF. CDR3 DNA sequence: TGCAGTGCTATCGACGGCACCGGGGAGCTGTTTTTT.